These 30 T cell receptor beta chains were all obtained from the same sample, sequenced in a study of Graves' ophthalmopathy and Graves' hyperthyroidism. The TCR beta CDR3 regions underwent amplification from RNA transcripts. In the first round, RT-PCR was carried out with HTBI primers, and a multiplex PCR formed the second round. One entry per CDR3 protein, called by TCRdb with MiXCR from the multiplex PCR reads. The table has over a million distinct CDR3 sequences, roughly two fifths seen once; the top ten hold over 8.5%. The specimen sequenced was peripheral blood or thyroid tissue (not recorded which). These receptors all come from an adult man with Graves' hyperthyroidism.

At least ten counts were recorded for this clonotype. The chain carries TRBV20-1 and TRBJ2-6; 10 bases match TRBD1. The V gene end was trimmed by 3 bases and the J gene end by 0 bases; junction bases not matched to a gene: 11. CDR1 DFQATT and CDR2 SNEGSKA come from the germline V gene (reference sequence). The CDR3 loop spans 19 amino acids. CDR3 nucleotides: TGCAGTGCTAGTGGGGCAGGGACAGGGGAATACTCTGGGGCCAACGTCCTGACTTTC. This encodes CSASGAGTGEYSGANVLTF.

This clonotype was counted at least ten times. The chain combines TRBV2 with TRBJ2-5; D gene uncertain. Germline CDR1 reads SNHLY; CDR2 reads FYNNEI. V lost 1 base and J lost 1, with 10 bases in between. This CDR3 is 15 amino acids long. CDR3 sequence: CASSEGGTTQETQYF. The CDR3 DNA reads TGTGCCAGCAGTGAAGGCGGAACAACCCAAGAGACCCAGTACTTC.

This clonotype was found many times. The chain employs TRBV15 and TRBJ2-7; no clear D gene. Germline assignment: CDR1 LNHNV and CDR2 YYDKDF (reference sequence). The V gene lost 0 bases and the J gene lost 4 bases, with 10 bases spanning the gap. The CDR3 totals 14 residues. The CDR3 DNA is TGTGCCACCAGCAGAGAGAGGAAGGGATACGAGCAGTACTTC. Encoded protein: CATSRERKGYEQYF.

The chain is built from TRBV29-1 and TRBJ2-2; 8 nucleotides match TRBD1. Trimming at V came to 8 bases and at J to 4 bases, leaving 9 bases not matched to a gene. Germline assignment: CDR1 SQVTM and CDR2 ANQGSEA. CDR3 length: 14 amino acids. CDR3 sequence (DNA): TGCAGCCAGACCGGGACAGGCATCACCGGGGAGCTGTTTTTT. It translates to CSQTGTGITGELFF.

Points on this clonotype: A clone one base away is much larger, so this may be a read error. This rearrangement joins TRBV7-2 to TRBJ1-1, with 12 bases identical to TRBD1. The CDR3 has 14 residues. CDR1 is SGHTA, CDR2 FQGNSA, per germline. CDR3 sequence: CASSSRDRGPEASF. CDR3 sequence (DNA): TGTGCCAGCAGCTCCCGGGACAGGGGGCCTGAAGCTTCCTTT.

As to this clonotype: A much larger clone lies a single base off, so this may be a read error. The chain has TRBV10-3 and TRBJ2-5, with TRBD2 as a possible D gene (6 bases). Looked up from germline, CDR1 is ENHRY and CDR2 is SYGVKD. This CDR3 spans 15 amino acids. The CDR3: CASSAGLGYQETQYF. The DNA of the CDR3 is TGTGCCAGCAGTGCGGGACTGGGATACCAAGAGACCCAGTACTTC.

This clonotype was counted many times. This chain connects TRBV20-1 to TRBJ2-7; D ambiguous. The CDR3 is 12 residues long. Deletions cut 6 bases from V and 1 base from J, with 10 bases between. Germline V gives CDR1 DFQATT, CDR2 SNEGSKA (reference sequence). The chain's CDR3 is CSAEPRSYEQYF. The CDR3 DNA sequence: TGCAGTGCCGAGCCACGGTCCTACGAGCAGTACTTC.

The V and J genes are TRBV15 and TRBJ2-6, with D possibly being TRBD1 or TRBD2 (5 bases each). Germline CDR1 is LNHNV and CDR2 is YYDKDF (reference sequence). CDR3 length equals 15 residues. V gave up 3 bases and J gave up 2 bases, with 8 bases separating them. The CDR3 region is CATSSLGAGANVLTF. DNA for the CDR3: TGTGCCACCAGCAGCTTGGGGGCTGGGGCCAACGTCCTGACTTTC.

The chain joins TRBV25-1 to TRBJ1-1; no firm D call. Germline V gives CDR1 MGHDK, CDR2 SYGVNS. Deletions cut 5 bases from V and 2 bases from J, with 15 bases between. CDR3 size: 15 residues. The CDR3 nucleotides read TGTGCCAGCAGTCGGACGACGGAGCTTAACACTGAAGCTTTCTTT. Translation gives CASSRTTELNTEAFF.

V usage is TRBV10-3 and J usage is TRBJ1-3; D not resolved. The CDR3 has 15 amino acids. The V gene lost 6 bases and the J gene lost 0 bases, with 12 bases spanning the gap. Germline V gives CDR1 ENHRY, CDR2 SYGVKD. The CDR3 is CAIRDLGYSGNTIYF. The CDR3 DNA follows: TGTGCCATCAGAGATTTAGGCTACTCTGGAAACACCATATATTTT.

In the case of this clonotype: This sequence may be a read error, since a much larger clone differs from it by one base. This rearrangement joins TRBV7-9 to TRBJ1-4, with D possibly being TRBD1 (6 bases). Germline values: CDR1 SEHNR, CDR2 FQNEAQ (reference sequence). This CDR3 is built from 14 residues. The V and J ends lost 2 bases and 7 bases respectively, with 11 bases between them. CDR3: CASSLTGYGEKLFF. In nucleotides, the CDR3 is TGTGCCAGCAGCTTAACAGGGTACGGTGAAAAACTGTTTTTT. Complete variable domain (other parts from reference TRBV7-9 and TRBJ1-4): DTGVSQNPRHKITKRGQNVTFRCDPISEHNRLYWYRQTLGQGPEFLTYFQNEAQLEKSRLLSDRFSAERPKGSFSTLEIQRTEQGDSAMYLCASSLTGYGEKLFFGSGTQLSVL.

With respect to this clonotype: This may come from a read error, since a much larger clone is one base off. The CDR3 sequence: CAGSVAGSGEQYF. CDR3 coding DNA: TGTGCCGGCAGCGTAGCAGGGTCGGGGGAGCAGTACTTC. The V call is TRBV9, the J call TRBJ2-7; D is perhaps TRBD1 or TRBD2 (5 bases each). This CDR3 spans 13 amino acids. From germline, CDR1 is SGDLS and CDR2 YYNGEE.

There are many counts of this clonotype. The chain joins TRBV19 to TRBJ2-5; D gene unclear. V was pared by 0 bases and J by 5 bases, with 7 bases between. Per germline, CDR1 LNHDA and CDR2 SQIVND (reference sequence). This CDR3 has 13 residues. Written as DNA, the CDR3 is TGTGCCAGTAGTATAGATTTGTCCGAGACCCAGTACTTC. This gives the protein CASSIDLSETQYF.

There are many counts of this clonotype. The chain has TRBV7-3 and TRBJ2-6; a weak D match, TRBD2 (6 bases). CDR1 is SGHTA and CDR2 is FQGTGA in the germline V gene. The CDR3 loop spans 16 amino acids. With 2 bases removed from V and 4 bases from J, the gap between germline ends came to 12 bases. The CDR3 reads CASSLGGLRGANVLTF. The DNA of the CDR3 is TGTGCCAGCAGCTTAGGAGGGTTACGAGGGGCCAACGTCCTGACTTTC.

This chain joins TRBV7-9 and TRBJ2-5; TRBD2 matches at 11 bases. Germline loops: CDR1 SEHNR, CDR2 FQNEAQ (reference sequence). Unmatched junction bases numbered 5, after V lost 5 bases and J lost 0 bases. The CDR3 is 16 amino acids. The CDR3 here is CASSPSGRNYQETQYF. The CDR3 DNA sequence: TGTGCCAGCAGCCCTAGCGGGAGGAACTACCAAGAGACCCAGTACTTC.

This clonotype was counted a few times. This chain links TRBV10-3 with TRBJ1-6; D is perhaps TRBD1 (5 bases). Trimming took 8 bases from V and 3 from J, leaving 11 bases between them. Germline assignment: CDR1 ENHRY and CDR2 SYGVKD. This CDR3 contains 14 residues. This CDR3 reads CAIEQADYNSPLHF. The CDR3 nucleotides are TGTGCCATCGAACAGGCCGACTATAATTCACCCCTCCACTTT.

This clonotype was counted at least ten times. V gene TRBV11-2 combines with J gene TRBJ2-7; D is unclear. CDR3 length: 12 amino acids. The V and J ends lost 7 bases and 3 bases respectively, with 10 bases between them. Germline loops: CDR1 SGHAT, CDR2 FQNNGV. CDR3 bases: TGTGCCAGCACCCGGTACAACTACGAGCAGTACTTC. Its translation: CASTRYNYEQYF. Looking up the rest from reference TRBV11-2 and TRBJ2-7 gives the full variable domain: EAGVAQSPRYKIIEKRQSVAFWCNPISGHATLYWYQQILGQGPKLLIQFQNNGVVDDSQLPKDRFSAERLKGVDSTLKIQPAKLEDSAVYLCASTRYNYEQYFGPGTRLTVT.

This clonotype was counted ten times or more. This chain uses TRBV14 with TRBJ2-5; the D call may be TRBD1 or TRBD2 (5 bases each). This CDR3 is built from 13 residues. Germline V lookup: CDR1 SGHDN, CDR2 FVKESK. Trimming left V 0 bases short and J 11 bases short, with 13 bases between. The CDR3: CASSQEVWDLQYF. The CDR3 DNA follows: TGTGCCAGCAGCCAAGAAGTTTGGGACCTGCAGTACTTC.

This clonotype was counted many times. The rearrangement links TRBV29-1 to TRBJ1-1; D might be TRBD1 (5 bases). The CDR3 has 15 residues. V lost 4 bases and J lost 7, with 22 bases in between. The germline gives CDR1 SQVTM, CDR2 ANQGSEA. The CDR3: CSVVRVGPPPDEAFF. CDR3 DNA: TGCAGCGTTGTCAGGGTCGGCCCACCCCCCGATGAAGCTTTCTTT.

This clonotype was picked up many times. The V call is TRBV4-1, the J call TRBJ2-5; D perhaps matches TRBD1 (6 bases). This CDR3 has 14 residues. Germline V gene sequence: CDR1 MGHRA, CDR2 YSYEKL. V gave up 0 bases and J gave up 4 bases, with 9 bases separating them. This chain's CDR3 is CASSQDSRGETQYF. CDR3 DNA sequence: TGCGCCAGCAGCCAAGATTCCAGGGGAGAGACCCAGTACTTC.

The gene calls are TRBV29-1 and TRBJ1-1; no clear D. CDR3 length: 12 residues. CDR1 and CDR2 from the germline V gene are SQVTM and ANQGSEA. CDR3 sequence: CRILGPNTEAFF. The CDR3 DNA follows: TGCAGAATTTTGGGTCCGAACACTGAAGCTTTCTTT.

At least ten counts were recorded for this clonotype. CDR3 in amino acids: CSVDQPRETQYF. The DNA of the CDR3 is TGCAGCGTTGATCAACCGAGGGAGACCCAGTACTTC. The chain employs TRBV29-1 and TRBJ2-5; D call uncertain. The CDR3 totals 12 residues. V was shortened by 3 bases and J by 5 bases, with 10 bases between the two germline ends. Germline lookup yields CDR1 SQVTM and CDR2 ANQGSEA.

Ten or more counts support this clonotype. V gene TRBV19 combines with J gene TRBJ1-5; D gene uncertain. The CDR3 totals 13 residues. Germline assignment: CDR1 LNHDA and CDR2 SQIVND (reference sequence). V lost 1 base to trimming and J lost 7 bases, with 8 bases between them. This CDR3 is CASSIGLLQPQHF. In DNA, the CDR3 is TGTGCCAGTAGTATAGGCCTTTTGCAGCCCCAGCATTTT.

This clonotype was recorded many times. The genes are TRBV9 and TRBJ1-4; weak D call: TRBD1 (6 bases). The germline gives CDR1 SGDLS, CDR2 YYNGEE. CDR3 size: 13 residues. V shed 3 bases and J shed 8 bases, with 11 bases lying between them. The CDR3: CASSGGQKEKLFF. Written as DNA, the CDR3 is TGTGCCAGCAGCGGCGGACAGAAAGAAAAACTGTTTTTT.

This clonotype occurred many times. This chain's CDR3 is CASSLREAYTEAFF. CDR3 bases: TGTGCCAGCAGCCTTCGCGAGGCGTACACTGAAGCTTTCTTT. The V call is TRBV12-3 or TRBV12-4, the J call TRBJ1-1; D unclear. The CDR3 has 14 amino acids. V lost 6 bases, J lost 3 bases, and 14 bases lay in between.

Comment on this clonotype: A read error is possible here, since a much larger clone lies one base away. J is TRBJ2-5 and V is TRBV25-1; the match to TRBD1 covers 9 bases. Looked up from germline, CDR1 is MGHDK and CDR2 is SYGVNS. The CDR3 has 16 residues. CDR3: CASSDSGTGTQGTQYF. In DNA form, the CDR3 reads TGTGCCAGCAGTGACAGCGGGACAGGGACCCAAGGGACCCAGTACTTC.

This clonotype was counted at least ten times. The chain is built from TRBV7-6 and TRBJ1-2, with D unclear. The CDR3 has 15 residues. Trimming pared 5 bases from V and 0 bases from J, leaving 13 bases between. Germline loops: CDR1 SGHVS, CDR2 FNYEAQ. CDR3 region: CASSLDGFTNYGYTF. The CDR3 DNA sequence: TGTGCCAGCAGCCTCGACGGGTTCACTAACTATGGCTACACCTTC.

The gene calls are TRBV7-2 and TRBJ1-2; no definite D call. Trimming took off 1 base at V and 7 bases at J, with 13 bases between the two ends. The germline V gene encodes CDR1 SGHTA and CDR2 FQGNSA. This CDR3 is built from 14 residues. This chain's CDR3 is CASSLVVGGVGYTF. In DNA form, the CDR3 reads TGTGCCAGCAGCTTAGTAGTGGGAGGCGTTGGCTACACCTTC.

Regarding this clonotype: Since a much larger clone is just one base distant, this may be a read error. V is TRBV5-1 and J is TRBJ2-5; D gene unclear. Germline V CDR1 and CDR2: SGHRS, YFSETQ. The CDR3 extends over 15 amino acids. CDR3 DNA sequence: TGCGCCAGCAGCTTGGCCGGGCAGCTACAAGGGACCCAGTACTTC. It translates to CASSLAGQLQGTQYF.

This chain joins TRBV25-1 and TRBJ2-6; no definite D call. V was clipped by 7 bases and J by 1 base, with 8 bases between them. This CDR3 has 14 residues. Germline CDR1 MGHDK, CDR2 SYGVNS. The CDR3, as DNA: TGTGCCAGCAAGACCCAGTCTGGGGCCAACGTCCTGACTTTC. Translated: CASKTQSGANVLTF. Based on the CDR3 plus reference TRBV25-1 and TRBJ2-6, the full variable domain is EADIYQTPRYLVIGTGKKITLECSQTMGHDKMYWYQQDPGMELHLIHYSYGVNSTEKGDLSSESTVSRIRTEHFPLTLESARPSHTSQYLCASKTQSGANVLTFGAGSRLTVL.